The 25 T cell receptor beta chains below were found in one sample sequenced in a study of technical replicates of blood from a few donors (TCRdb year 2017). Libraries were built with the immunoSEQ multiplex PCR assay. The table comes from immuneACCESS by way of TCRdb, which keeps in-frame sequences with V and J called. Part of the clones is missing from these tables; in studies checked, under half for an unresolved V gene and the rest for unknown reasons. A total of about 15,000 clones appear in this sample, 86% of them only once. Approximately 10% of the sample rests with the top ten. Sequenced material: PBMCs. All receptors derive from a human donor in good health.

This rearrangement joins TRBV27 to TRBJ2-2; tentatively, D is TRBD1 (6 bases). V was shortened by 1 base and J by 5 bases, with 14 bases between the two germline ends. CDR1 is MNHEY, CDR2 SMNVEV, per germline (reference sequence). The CDR3 has 16 residues. The CDR3 DNA follows: TGTGCCAGCAGTTTATTGATACAGGGTGGAACCGGGGAGCTGTTTTTT. Protein: CASSLLIQGGTGELFF.

The CDR3 loop reads CASSLNGQGADTQYF. The CDR3 region has the DNA TGCGCCAGCAGCTTGAACGGACAGGGGGCGGATACGCAGTATTTT. The chain carries TRBV5-1 and TRBJ2-3, with 11 bases lining up with TRBD1. The germline CDR1 and CDR2 sequences are SGHRS and YFSETQ. The length of the CDR3 is 15 residues. Trimming at V came to 1 base and at J to 6 bases, leaving 4 bases not matched to a gene.

The chain couples TRBV4-2 to TRBJ1-2, with D unresolved. CDR1 LGHNA and CDR2 YNFKEQ come from the germline V gene. The CDR3 is 15 residues long. Trimming took 0 bases from V and 1 from J, leaving 9 bases between them. The CDR3: CASSQDAADNYGYTF. The DNA for the CDR3 is TGTGCCAGCAGCCAAGATGCGGCGGATAACTATGGCTACACCTTC.

The gene calls are TRBV18 and TRBJ2-1, with 7 bases matching TRBD2. Germline CDR1 and CDR2: KGHSH and LQKENI. Unmatched junction bases numbered 2, after V lost 3 bases and J lost 0 bases. The CDR3 has 15 amino acids. The chain's CDR3 is CASSPQRDSYNEQFF. DNA of the CDR3: TGTGCCAGCTCACCTCAGCGGGACTCCTACAATGAGCAGTTCTTC.

The V call is TRBV19, the J call TRBJ1-1; 7 bases fit TRBD1. The V gene's germline CDR1 is LNHDA and CDR2 SQIVND (reference sequence). The CDR3 loop spans 13 amino acids. Trimming took 8 bases from V and 4 from J; bases not matched to a gene: 7. The CDR3 spells CASGPGGVTEAFF. DNA for the CDR3: TGTGCCAGTGGCCCAGGGGGTGTCACTGAAGCTTTCTTT. Filled out from reference TRBV19 and TRBJ1-1, the complete variable domain reads DGGITQSPKYLFRKEGQNVTLSCEQNLNHDAMYWYRQDPGQGLRLIYYSQIVNDFQKGDIAEGYSVSREKKESFPLTVTSAQKNPTAFYLCASGPGGVTEAFFGQGTRLTVV.

The chain employs TRBV29-1 and TRBJ1-2; 8 nucleotides line up with TRBD1. CDR1 SQVTM and CDR2 ANQGSEA come from the germline V gene. V shed 4 bases, J shed 6 bases, and the junction held 13 bases outside the gene matches. CDR3 length: 15 amino acids. The CDR3 DNA reads TGCAGCGTTGGGGTTGCAGGGGGCGTGTTTGATGGCTACACCTTC. This translates into CSVGVAGGVFDGYTF.

The J gene is TRBJ1-2, the V gene TRBV18; a possible D gene is TRBD1 (5 bases). Germline CDR1 is KGHSH and CDR2 is LQKENI. Trimming pared 2 bases from V and 4 bases from J, leaving 17 bases between. CDR3 length: 16 amino acids. CDR3 sequence: CASSPATARSTYGYTF. The CDR3 DNA follows: TGTGCCAGCTCACCAGCGACAGCAAGGTCTACCTATGGCTACACCTTC.

J is TRBJ2-1 and V is TRBV9; possibly TRBD2 for D (5 bases). Per the germline V gene, CDR1 is SGDLS and CDR2 is YYNGEE. This CDR3 is built from 15 residues. The ends were cut back, 0 bases at V and 4 bases at J, with 11 bases in the middle. DNA for the CDR3: TGTGCCAGCAGCGTAGTGGGAGACCGGTACAATGAGCAGTTCTTC. Translated: CASSVVGDRYNEQFF.

This clone came up once. This chain links TRBV5-1 with TRBJ1-1; D is undetermined. Looked up from germline, CDR1 is SGHRS and CDR2 is YFSETQ. Trimming took off 0 bases at V and 1 base at J, with 10 bases between the two ends. The CDR3 extends over 15 amino acids. CDR3 sequence reads: CASSLGWPGNTEAFF. As DNA, the CDR3 is TGCGCCAGCAGCTTGGGGTGGCCGGGGAACACTGAAGCTTTCTTT.

The V gene is TRBV4-2, the J gene TRBJ1-4; TRBD1 aligns across 7 bases. Germline CDR1 reads LGHNA; CDR2 reads YNFKEQ. With V trimmed by 5 bases and J by 2 bases, 8 bases remained unmatched. The CDR3 totals 16 residues. CDR3 in amino acids: CASSTGAWATNEKLFF. The CDR3 bases are TGTGCCAGCAGCACAGGGGCTTGGGCGACTAATGAAAAACTGTTTTTT.

The V gene is TRBV5-4, the J gene TRBJ2-3; 11 nucleotides line up with TRBD2. The CDR3 has 15 residues. Germline V gene sequence: CDR1 SGHNT, CDR2 YYREEE (reference sequence). V shed 4 bases and J 1 base; nucleotides not matched to a gene: 2. CDR3 region: CASSEGLAGTDTQYF. As DNA, the CDR3 is TGTGCCAGCAGCGAGGGACTAGCGGGCACAGATACGCAGTATTTT.

The chain uses TRBV9 and TRBJ2-1, with TRBD2 matching over 11 bases. Per the germline V gene, CDR1 is SGDLS and CDR2 is YYNGEE. This CDR3 is 17 amino acids long. The J segment lost 7 bases and the V segment lost 4 bases, leaving 13 bases of the junction unmatched. Here the CDR3 DNA reads TGTGCCAGCAGCACCCGACCGACTAGCGGGAAGGGAAATGAGCAGTTCTTC. It codes for CASSTRPTSGKGNEQFF.

The chain uses TRBV7-9 and TRBJ2-1; 9 nucleotides agree with TRBD2. CDR3 length: 12 amino acids. The V gene's germline CDR1 is SEHNR and CDR2 FQNEAQ (reference sequence). The J segment lost 9 bases and the V segment lost 5 bases, leaving 2 bases of the junction unmatched. CDR3 loop: CASSGSGSEQFF. Written as DNA, the CDR3 is TGTGCCAGCAGCGGTAGCGGGAGTGAGCAGTTCTTC.

The gene calls are TRBV19 and TRBJ2-5; TRBD2 aligns across 7 bases. CDR1 is LNHDA and CDR2 is SQIVND in the germline V gene (reference sequence). After removal of 3 bases from V and 3 bases from J, the junction contained 7 bases not matched to a gene. The CDR3 extends over 15 amino acids. The CDR3 nucleotides are TGTGCCAGTAGTATGGTGAGGGCGGGGGAAGAGACCCAGTACTTC. Its protein is CASSMVRAGEETQYF.

CDR3 loop: CAWSVAAQGEQYF. CDR3 bases: TGTGCCTGGAGTGTGGCGGCACAGGGGGAGCAGTACTTC. This chain joins TRBV30 and TRBJ2-7, with 7 bases identical to TRBD1. The V gene's germline CDR1 is GTSNPN and CDR2 SVGIG (reference sequence). The CDR3 runs 13 residues. With 0 bases clipped from V and 7 bases from J, the junction kept 6 bases outside the gene matches.

This clone occurred once. The J gene is TRBJ2-1, the V gene TRBV14; 13 bases agree with TRBD2. J was trimmed by 5 bases and V by 0 bases; bases with no gene match: 4. The CDR3 runs 17 residues. In germline, CDR1 is SGHDN, CDR2 FVKESK. The CDR3 sequence: CASSQDLGLAGDNEQFF. CDR3 nucleotide sequence: TGTGCCAGCAGCCAAGATTTAGGACTAGCGGGGGACAATGAGCAGTTCTTC. Full variable domain (missing parts from reference TRBV14 and TRBJ2-1): EAGVTQFPSHSVIEKGQTVTLRCDPISGHDNLYWYRRVMGKEIKFLLHFVKESKQDESGMPNNRFLAERTGGTYSTLKVQPAELEDSGVYFCASSQDLGLAGDNEQFFGPGTRLTVL.

The V gene is TRBV6-1, the J gene TRBJ1-4, with TRBD1 matching over 7 bases. Unmatched junction bases numbered 10, after V lost 10 bases and J lost 5 bases. The CDR3 has 14 residues. The germline CDR1 and CDR2 sequences are MNHNS and SASEGT. CDR3: CATPATGENEKLFF. As DNA, the CDR3 is TGTGCCACCCCAGCCACAGGGGAAAATGAAAAACTGTTTTTT.

This clone was detected once. This chain uses TRBV11-2 with TRBJ2-3, with 10 nucleotides matching TRBD2. This CDR3 contains 18 residues. V gave up 1 base and J gave up 4 bases; unmatched junction bases: 11. Germline V gene lookup returns CDR1 SGHAT and CDR2 FQNNGV. CDR3 in amino acids: CASSLGSLAGVVADTQYF. The CDR3 DNA follows: TGTGCCAGCAGCTTAGGTTCCCTAGCGGGAGTGGTAGCAGATACGCAGTATTTT. The complete variable domain, with remaining parts taken from reference TRBV11-2 and TRBJ2-3, reads EAGVAQSPRYKIIEKRQSVAFWCNPISGHATLYWYQQILGQGPKLLIQFQNNGVVDDSQLPKDRFSAERLKGVDSTLKIQPAKLEDSAVYLCASSLGSLAGVVADTQYFGPGTRLTVL.

The J gene is TRBJ2-7, the V gene TRBV7-2, with D possibly TRBD2 on 5 matching bases. Germline lookup yields CDR1 SGHTA and CDR2 FQGNSA. V lost 3 bases to trimming and J lost 3 bases, with 9 bases between them. CDR3 length: 13 residues. CDR3 in amino acids: CASSFSGSYEQYF. The CDR3, as DNA: TGTGCCAGCAGCTTCAGCGGTAGCTACGAGCAGTACTTC.

Only one count was recorded for this clone. V gene TRBV27 combines with J gene TRBJ2-6, with a tentative D call TRBD2 (5 bases). The V end lost 8 bases, the J end lost 0 bases, and 14 bases lay between the germline ends. CDR1 MNHEY and CDR2 SMNVEV come from the germline V gene (reference sequence). The CDR3 totals 16 residues. The CDR3 sequence: CASGAATTSGANVLTF. CDR3 in DNA: TGTGCCAGCGGAGCGGCCACAACCTCTGGGGCCAACGTCCTGACTTTC.

This chain uses TRBV2 with TRBJ2-3; D is undetermined. Trimming pared 8 bases from V and 6 bases from J, leaving 9 bases between. CDR3 length: 11 residues. Per the germline V gene, CDR1 is SNHLY and CDR2 is FYNNEI. CDR3 amino acids: CASGFQDTQYF. The DNA of the CDR3 is TGTGCCAGCGGCTTTCAGGATACGCAGTATTTT.

This sequence joins TRBV29-1 and TRBJ1-1; the D is unclear. Trimming pared 7 bases from V and 0 bases from J, leaving 9 bases between. CDR1 and CDR2 from the germline V gene are SQVTM and ANQGSEA. The CDR3 totals 12 residues. The CDR3 protein is CSARGLNTEAFF. CDR3 DNA: TGCAGCGCCCGCGGATTGAACACTGAAGCTTTCTTT.

The chain carries TRBV5-8 and TRBJ2-1; D may be TRBD2 (6 bases). The V end was cut by 0 bases, the J end by 5 bases, with 15 bases between. Germline CDR1 is SGHTS and CDR2 is YDEGEE. This CDR3 spans 16 amino acids. The CDR3 DNA reads as TGTGCCAGCAGCTTGGAGTTCGGGAGCCCGGACAATGAGCAGTTCTTC. Its translation is CASSLEFGSPDNEQFF.

The chain carries TRBV27 and TRBJ2-1; 11 nucleotides line up with TRBD2. Germline loops: CDR1 MNHEY, CDR2 SMNVEV (reference sequence). The CDR3 has 15 amino acids. Germline trimming cut 7 bases from V and 7 bases from J; bases unmatched to any gene: 9. CDR3 loop: CASTRTSGGQNEQFF. In nucleotides, the CDR3 is TGTGCCAGCACGCGAACTAGCGGGGGACAAAATGAGCAGTTCTTC.

There are a few counts of this clone. The chain recombines TRBV27 with TRBJ2-2; 11 nucleotides line up with TRBD2. The trim removed 3 bases at V and 1 base at J, leaving 4 bases unmatched. In germline, CDR1 is MNHEY, CDR2 SMNVEV (reference sequence). This CDR3 spans 17 amino acids. DNA of the CDR3: TGTGCCAGCAGTTTTGTGGGACTAGCGGAGAACACCGGGGAGCTGTTTTTT. Amino acids: CASSFVGLAENTGELFF.